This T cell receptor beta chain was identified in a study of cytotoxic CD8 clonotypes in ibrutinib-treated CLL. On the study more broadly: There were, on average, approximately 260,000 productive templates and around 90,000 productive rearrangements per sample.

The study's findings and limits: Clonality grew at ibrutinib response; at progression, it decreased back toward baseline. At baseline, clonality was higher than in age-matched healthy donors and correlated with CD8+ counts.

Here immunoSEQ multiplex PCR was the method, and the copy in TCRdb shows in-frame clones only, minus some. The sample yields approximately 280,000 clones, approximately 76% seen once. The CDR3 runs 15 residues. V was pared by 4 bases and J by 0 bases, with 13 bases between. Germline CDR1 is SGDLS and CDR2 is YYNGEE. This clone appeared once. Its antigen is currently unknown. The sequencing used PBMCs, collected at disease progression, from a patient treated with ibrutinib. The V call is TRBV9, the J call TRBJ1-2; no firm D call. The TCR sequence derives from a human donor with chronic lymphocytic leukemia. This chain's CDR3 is CASSRSGRTNYGYTF. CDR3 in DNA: TGTGCCAGCAGCAGGAGCGGGAGAACTAACTATGGCTACACCTTC.